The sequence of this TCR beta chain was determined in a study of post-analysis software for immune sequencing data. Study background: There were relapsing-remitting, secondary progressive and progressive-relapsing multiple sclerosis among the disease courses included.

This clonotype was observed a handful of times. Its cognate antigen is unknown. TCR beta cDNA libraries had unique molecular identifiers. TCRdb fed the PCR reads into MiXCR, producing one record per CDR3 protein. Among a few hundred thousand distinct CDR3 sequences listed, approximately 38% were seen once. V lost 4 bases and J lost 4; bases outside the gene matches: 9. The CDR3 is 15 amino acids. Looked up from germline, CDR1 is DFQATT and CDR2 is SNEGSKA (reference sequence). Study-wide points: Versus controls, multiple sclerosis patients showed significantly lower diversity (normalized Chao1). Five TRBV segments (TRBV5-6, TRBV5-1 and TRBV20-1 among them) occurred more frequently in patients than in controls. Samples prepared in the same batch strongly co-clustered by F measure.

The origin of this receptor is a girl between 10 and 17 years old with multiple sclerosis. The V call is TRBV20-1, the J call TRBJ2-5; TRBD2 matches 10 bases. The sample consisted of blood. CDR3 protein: CSAKVPAGGVETQYF. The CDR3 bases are TGCAGTGCTAAAGTCCCAGCGGGGGGGGTAGAGACCCAGTACTTC.